What follows are 27 T cell receptor beta chains derived from one specimen sequenced in a study of identical twins. TCRdb independently ran MiXCR on the 5' RACE reads; one entry per CDR3 protein. The table shows 310,000 or so distinct CDR3 sequences, with roughly 8.6% occurring only once. These same records also appear under a second study, on yellow fever vaccine responses in identical twins.

Sequencing used memory (CD45RO+) T cells sorted from blood. The receptors here all came from a young woman in good health.

This clonotype was observed many times. V is TRBV6-1 and J is TRBJ2-1; possibly TRBD1 or TRBD2 for D (5 bases each). The CDR3 has 13 amino acids. Trimming pared 3 bases from V and 7 bases from J, leaving 10 bases between. Germline values: CDR1 MNHNS, CDR2 SASEGT. The DNA for the CDR3 is TGTGCCAGCAGTGATAGCGACAGAAATGAGCAGTTCTTC. This translates into CASSDSDRNEQFF.

This clonotype was seen only a few times. The rearrangement joins TRBV28 to TRBJ2-5; 9 bases align to TRBD2. The CDR3 sequence is 15 residues long. The germline V gene has CDR1 MDHEN and CDR2 SYDVKM. Unmatched junction bases numbered 14, after V lost 7 bases and J lost 8 bases. The CDR3 protein is CASTLGGREGSTQYF. CDR3 DNA sequence: TGTGCCAGCACCTTGGGCGGGAGGGAAGGGAGCACCCAGTACTTC. Drawing the rest from reference TRBV28 and TRBJ2-5, the complete variable domain is DVKVTQSSRYLVKRTGEKVFLECVQDMDHENMFWYRQDPGLGLRLIYFSYDVKMKEKGDIPEGYSVSREKKERFSLILESASTNQTSMYLCASTLGGREGSTQYFGPGTRLLVL.

In its sample, this clonotype was seen a few times. This rearrangement joins TRBV6-5 to TRBJ2-5; D unclear. The germline V gene has CDR1 MNHEY and CDR2 SVGAGI. Trimming removed 0 bases from V and 3 bases from J, with 5 bases in between. This CDR3 has 13 amino acids. CDR3 coding DNA: TGTGCCAGCAGTTACTCCGGTAAAGAGACCCAGTACTTC. Residues: CASSYSGKETQYF.

This clonotype has just a few counts. The chain joins TRBV3-1 to TRBJ1-4, with a tentative D call TRBD1 (5 bases). Trimming pared 1 base from V and 12 bases from J, leaving 15 bases between. Germline V gives CDR1 LGHDT, CDR2 YNNKEL (reference sequence). This CDR3 has 14 amino acids. The CDR3 is CASSQGVLQGELFF. The CDR3 nucleotides read TGTGCCAGCAGCCAAGGAGTCCTACAAGGGGAACTGTTTTTT.

The sample holds many counts of this clonotype. The J gene is TRBJ2-4, the V gene TRBV7-9, with D perhaps matching TRBD1 (6 bases). Trimming cost V 5 bases and J 1 base, with 18 bases left between them. The CDR3 loop spans 17 amino acids. Germline V gene sequence: CDR1 SEHNR, CDR2 FQNEAQ (reference sequence). The CDR3 reads CASSGETGLGAKNIQYF. CDR3 DNA sequence: TGTGCCAGCAGCGGAGAAACAGGGCTTGGGGCCAAAAACATTCAGTACTTC.

This clonotype has only a few counts. The rearrangement uses TRBV20-1 and TRBJ1-4; D unclear. Trimming removed 1 base at V and 7 bases at J, with 10 bases between. CDR1 is DFQATT, CDR2 SNEGSKA, per germline (reference sequence). The CDR3 is made up of 13 amino acids. The chain's CDR3 is CSARGPLAEKLFF. The CDR3 coding sequence is TGCAGTGCTAGAGGACCGTTGGCTGAAAAACTGTTTTTT.

This clonotype was recorded many times. The V and J genes are TRBV29-1 and TRBJ1-1, with D hard to call. Between the trimmed V and J ends, which lost 4 bases and 6 bases, there was a span of 15 bases. Germline loops: CDR1 SQVTM, CDR2 ANQGSEA. This CDR3 has 13 amino acids. Here the CDR3 reads CSVAYTGGAEAFF. The CDR3 nucleotides are TGCAGCGTTGCTTATACGGGTGGCGCTGAAGCTTTCTTT.

This clonotype was seen more than once but under ten times. The chain joins TRBV7-3 to TRBJ2-2, with D tentatively TRBD1 or TRBD2 (5 bases each). The CDR3 is 15 amino acids. Germline CDR1 reads SGHTA; CDR2 reads FQGTGA. Deletions cut 5 bases from V and 0 bases from J, with 10 bases between. Here the CDR3 DNA reads TGTGCCAGCAGCCTAGGGACCACGAACACCGGGGAGCTGTTTTTT. This codes for CASSLGTTNTGELFF. Complete variable domain (other parts from reference TRBV7-3 and TRBJ2-2): GAGVSQTPSNKVTEKGKYVELRCDPISGHTALYWYRQSLGQGPEFLIYFQGTGAADDSGLPNDRFFAVRPEGSVSTLKIQRTERGDSAVYLCASSLGTTNTGELFFGEGSRLTVL.

The chain is built from TRBV15 and TRBJ1-1; D is unresolved. V was cut by 3 bases and J by 8 bases, with 25 bases left in between. Per germline, CDR1 LNHNV and CDR2 YYDKDF (reference sequence). This CDR3 is 17 amino acids long. CDR3 protein: CATSRDLVSGGRGEAFF. In nucleotides, the CDR3 is TGTGCCACCAGCAGGGACCTCGTGTCAGGCGGGCGCGGCGAAGCTTTCTTT.

The J gene is TRBJ2-1, the V gene TRBV14, with D maybe TRBD1 (6 bases). Trimming took 2 bases from V and 7 from J, leaving 9 bases between them. CDR3 length equals 13 residues. Germline-derived CDR1 and CDR2 are SGHDN and FVKESK. The CDR3 region is CASSQQQGNEQFF. The CDR3 DNA is TGTGCCAGCAGCCAACAACAGGGTAATGAGCAGTTCTTC.

This chain connects TRBV3-1 to TRBJ1-2; possibly TRBD1 for D (5 bases). CDR1 and CDR2 (germline): LGHDT, YNNKEL (reference sequence). The V and J ends lost 5 bases and 2 bases respectively, with 9 bases between them. The CDR3 has 13 residues. The CDR3 spells CASSGAVNYGYTF. The CDR3 DNA follows: TGTGCCAGCAGCGGGGCAGTGAACTATGGCTACACCTTC.

This rearrangement joins TRBV7-9 to TRBJ2-5; 9 bases match TRBD2. The germline V gene has CDR1 SEHNR and CDR2 FQNEAQ (reference sequence). Trimming cost V 3 bases and J 5 bases; bases outside gene matches: 7. This CDR3 has 15 residues. CDR3 nucleotides: TGTGCCAGCAGCTTTGCAGGGACTAGCATGGAGACCCAGTACTTC. Translating gives CASSFAGTSMETQYF.

This clonotype showed up many times. The chain joins TRBV10-3 to TRBJ2-7; D is perhaps TRBD1 (5 bases). Germline-derived CDR1 and CDR2 are ENHRY and SYGVKD. The CDR3 sequence is 13 residues long. The V end lost 10 bases, the J end lost 2 bases, and 15 bases lay between the germline ends. The CDR3 loop reads CATGIDRAYEQYF. As DNA, the CDR3 is TGTGCCACCGGCATAGACAGAGCCTACGAGCAGTACTTC.

The CDR3 here is CSSRGRNTEAFF. CDR3 sequence (DNA): TGCTCTTCCCGGGGAAGAAACACTGAAGCTTTCTTT. The chain recombines TRBV5-1 with TRBJ1-1; D is unresolved. The CDR3 extends over 12 amino acids. Germline V gene sequence: CDR1 SGHRS, CDR2 YFSETQ.

Only a few counts were recorded for this clonotype. The chain employs TRBV6-1 and TRBJ1-2; 10 bases are a match to TRBD1. The CDR3 sequence is 16 residues long. CDR1 MNHNS and CDR2 SASEGT come from the germline V gene. Trimming cost V 5 bases and J 1 base; bases outside gene matches: 7. CDR3 DNA: TGTGCCAGCAGTCGACAGGGGGCAACTTTTAACTATGGCTACACCTTC. Translated: CASSRQGATFNYGYTF.

The table lists this clonotype with many counts. V usage is TRBV3-1 and J usage is TRBJ2-3, with TRBD2 matching over 8 bases. V gave up 3 bases and J gave up 6 bases; unmatched junction bases: 11. Germline values: CDR1 LGHDT, CDR2 YNNKEL (reference sequence). The CDR3 runs to 16 residues. The CDR3 reads CASSHVLLAGGDTQYF. CDR3 in DNA: TGTGCCAGCAGCCATGTCCTTTTGGCGGGAGGTGATACGCAGTATTTT.

This clonotype has just a few counts. The chain joins TRBV2 to TRBJ2-3; D is uncertain. Trimming removed 6 bases from V and 2 bases from J, with 15 bases in between. The CDR3 totals 15 residues. Germline values: CDR1 SNHLY, CDR2 FYNNEI. The DNA of the CDR3 is TGTGCCAGCAGCACCGAACGAGCGACCACAGATACGCAGTATTTT. Translation: CASSTERATTDTQYF.

The chain joins TRBV2 to TRBJ2-1; D ambiguous. This CDR3 has 15 residues. Trimming removed 4 bases at V and 0 bases at J, with 10 bases between. Germline V CDR1 and CDR2: SNHLY, FYNNEI. The CDR3 sequence: CASSAATSSYNEQFF. In DNA, the CDR3 is TGTGCCAGCAGTGCAGCAACGAGCTCCTACAATGAGCAGTTCTTC.

This clonotype was recorded many times. The rearrangement uses TRBV11-2 and TRBJ2-5; D remains unclear. This CDR3 has 14 residues. CDR1 is SGHAT, CDR2 FQNNGV, per germline. V was clipped by 6 bases and J by 1 base, with 12 bases between them. CDR3 nucleotides: TGTGCCAGCAGGTCCGGGTGGCCCCAAGAGACCCAGTACTTC. Amino acid sequence: CASRSGWPQETQYF. The whole variable domain, filled in from reference TRBV11-2 and TRBJ2-5, reads EAGVAQSPRYKIIEKRQSVAFWCNPISGHATLYWYQQILGQGPKLLIQFQNNGVVDDSQLPKDRFSAERLKGVDSTLKIQPAKLEDSAVYLCASRSGWPQETQYFGPGTRLLVL.

The rearrangement links TRBV9 to TRBJ2-3, with D possibly being TRBD2 (6 bases). V was pared by 4 bases and J by 0 bases, with 12 bases between. The CDR3 contains 15 residues. In germline, CDR1 is SGDLS, CDR2 YYNGEE. The CDR3 DNA sequence: TGTGCCAGCAGCAAAGGACTAACTAGCACAGATACGCAGTATTTT. It yields the protein CASSKGLTSTDTQYF. The variable domain in full, with the rest retrieved from reference TRBV9 and TRBJ2-3, is DSGVTQTPKHLITATGQRVTLRCSPRSGDLSVYWYQQSLDQGLQFLIQYYNGEERAKGNILERFSAQQFPDLHSELNLSSLELGDSALYFCASSKGLTSTDTQYFGPGTRLTVL.

This clonotype was recorded many times. The rearrangement joins TRBV28 to TRBJ2-7; D uncertain. CDR1 is MDHEN, CDR2 SYDVKM, per germline. V was pared by 3 bases and J by 6 bases, with 9 bases between. This CDR3 region has 12 residues. CDR3 sequence (DNA): TGTGCCAGCAGTTTCGCTTATTCCGAGCAGTACTTC. It specifies CASSFAYSEQYF.

This rearrangement joins TRBV9 to TRBJ2-1; 11 bases map to TRBD2. The CDR3 covers 18 residues. In germline, CDR1 is SGDLS, CDR2 YYNGEE. V lost 0 bases to trimming and J lost 7 bases; unmatched junction nucleotides: 12. The CDR3 sequence is CASSVAPDRLAGNNEQFF. In DNA, the CDR3 is TGTGCCAGCAGCGTAGCCCCGGATCGACTAGCGGGAAATAATGAGCAGTTCTTC. Filled out from reference TRBV9 and TRBJ2-1, the complete variable domain reads DSGVTQTPKHLITATGQRVTLRCSPRSGDLSVYWYQQSLDQGLQFLIQYYNGEERAKGNILERFSAQQFPDLHSELNLSSLELGDSALYFCASSVAPDRLAGNNEQFFGPGTRLTVL.

The chain recombines TRBV28 with TRBJ2-1, with TRBD1 matching 10 bases. Germline assignment: CDR1 MDHEN and CDR2 SYDVKM. This CDR3 contains 16 residues. Germline trimming cut 4 bases from V and 3 bases from J; bases unmatched to any gene: 6. The CDR3 DNA reads as TGTGCCAGCAGTTCCGCGGGACAGGGGCACTACAATGAGCAGTTCTTC. Its protein is CASSSAGQGHYNEQFF.

This sequence joins TRBV6-1 and TRBJ2-1; 10 bases are a match to TRBD1. Germline CDR1 and CDR2: MNHNS and SASEGT. V shed 6 bases, J shed 4 bases, and the junction held 3 bases outside the gene matches. This CDR3 region has 14 residues. CDR3 DNA: TGTGCCAGCAGGGGACAGGGGAAGTACAATGAGCAGTTCTTC. It specifies CASRGQGKYNEQFF.

The chain has TRBV19 and TRBJ1-5; perhaps TRBD1 as D (5 bases). Germline CDR1 reads LNHDA; CDR2 reads SQIVND (reference sequence). V shed 3 bases and J shed 1 base, with 10 bases lying between them. This CDR3 is built from 15 residues. The CDR3 DNA follows: TGTGCCAGTAGTATCACAGGTACCAGCAATCAGCCCCAGCATTTT. Encoded protein: CASSITGTSNQPQHF.

This clonotype appeared a few times. V usage is TRBV2 and J usage is TRBJ1-3, with 8 bases identical to TRBD1. The germline V gene encodes CDR1 SNHLY and CDR2 FYNNEI. The CDR3 is made up of 15 amino acids. V was clipped by 6 bases and J by 0 bases; unmatched bases: 4. The CDR3 DNA follows: TGTGCCAGCAGGCAGACAGGGGACTCTGGAAACACCATATATTTT. Translated: CASRQTGDSGNTIYF.

This clonotype has a count of ten or more. This chain connects TRBV5-1 to TRBJ2-2, with D possibly being TRBD1 or TRBD2 (5 bases each). Germline CDR1 SGHRS, CDR2 YFSETQ. V dropped 0 bases and J dropped 6 bases, with 6 bases sitting between them. This CDR3 is built from 13 residues. In DNA form, the CDR3 reads TGCGCCAGCAGCTTGGAGGGACCCGGGGAGCTGTTTTTT. This codes for CASSLEGPGELFF.